The 29 T cell receptor beta chains given below trace back to one sample, sequenced in a study of siplizumab effects on memory and regulatory T cells. TCRdb keeps only in-frame clones here, not all; method: immunoSEQ multiplex PCR. This sample carries 87,000 or so clones, just under 90% of them seen once, and the ten largest clones take around 14%. The source material was CD4+ T cells sorted from blood. All receptors derive from a human donor in good health.

The chain uses TRBV5-1 and TRBJ1-2; D ambiguous. Trimming left V 2 bases short and J 0 bases short, with 5 bases between. Germline CDR1 is SGHRS and CDR2 is YFSETQ. The CDR3 sequence is 13 residues long. The CDR3, as DNA: TGCGCCAGCAGCTTCGGGACTAACTATGGCTACACCTTC. Translated, it gives CASSFGTNYGYTF.

This clone was detected a few times. The genes are TRBV5-4 and TRBJ2-1, with 15 nucleotides matching TRBD2. V was pared by 4 bases and J by 10 bases, with 9 bases of the junction left unmatched. Germline V gives CDR1 SGHNT, CDR2 YYREEE (reference sequence). The length of the CDR3 is 16 residues. CDR3 sequence: CASSPRTSGRAWEQFF. The CDR3 nucleotides read TGTGCCAGCAGCCCACGGACTAGCGGGAGGGCCTGGGAGCAGTTCTTC.

The chain carries TRBV11-2 and TRBJ2-5; 10 bases are a match to TRBD2. V trimming: 5 bases; J trimming: 0 bases; junction bases outside the gene matches: 3. The CDR3 length is 15 residues. The germline gives CDR1 SGHAT, CDR2 FQNNGV. CDR3 nucleotide sequence: TGTGCCAGCAGCCGGACTAGCGGAGACCAAGAGACCCAGTACTTC. It is translated as CASSRTSGDQETQYF.

V and J are TRBV7-2 and TRBJ2-1; D uncertain. The CDR3 has 15 amino acids. Trimming took off 5 bases at V and 2 bases at J, with 13 bases between the two ends. Germline V CDR1 and CDR2: SGHTA, FQGNSA. The CDR3 DNA sequence: TGTGCCAGCAGCCCCCTGATGGGCGCCTACAATGAGCAGTTCTTC. This translates into CASSPLMGAYNEQFF. Based on the CDR3 plus reference TRBV7-2 and TRBJ2-1, the full variable domain is GAGVSQSPSNKVTEKGKDVELRCDPISGHTALYWYRQSLGQGLEFLIYFQGNSAPDKSGLPSDRFSAERTGGSVSTLTIQRTQQEDSAVYLCASSPLMGAYNEQFFGPGTRLTVL.

The rearrangement uses TRBV14 and TRBJ1-2; D is unclear. The length of the CDR3 is 12 residues. Germline V gene sequence: CDR1 SGHDN, CDR2 FVKESK. Trimming removed 3 bases from V and 2 bases from J, with 4 bases in between. The DNA of the CDR3 is TGTGCCAGCAGCCATACCAACTATGGCTACACCTTC. As protein: CASSHTNYGYTF.

The V and J genes are TRBV30 and TRBJ1-5; no firm D call. The germline gives CDR1 GTSNPN, CDR2 SVGIG (reference sequence). This CDR3 is built from 13 residues. The V end lost 1 base, the J end lost 2 bases, and 6 bases lay between the germline ends. As DNA, the CDR3 is TGTGCCTGGAGTGGGGAGGGCAATCAGCCCCAGCATTTT. As protein: CAWSGEGNQPQHF.

V gene TRBV7-9 combines with J gene TRBJ2-1; D not certain. CDR1 is SEHNR, CDR2 FQNEAQ, per germline (reference sequence). V was shortened by 5 bases and J by 8 bases, with 13 bases between the two germline ends. This CDR3 is built from 13 residues. The CDR3 loop reads CASSGPTNDEQFF. The CDR3 bases are TGTGCCAGCAGCGGACCAACCAACGATGAGCAGTTCTTC.

The rearrangement joins TRBV4-2 to TRBJ2-1, with 8 bases matching TRBD2. The CDR3 is 18 amino acids. Germline CDR1 and CDR2: LGHNA and YNFKEQ. V dropped 0 bases and J dropped 4; count of bases not matched to a gene: 11. The CDR3 DNA reads as TGTGCCAGCAGCCAAGATGGAGCGGGAGCTTTCGGGTACAATGAGCAGTTCTTC. Translation: CASSQDGAGAFGYNEQFF.

The chain has TRBV29-1 and TRBJ2-7; D may be TRBD2 (5 bases). CDR1 and CDR2 (germline): SQVTM, ANQGSEA. CDR3 length: 14 residues. Trimming took 7 bases from V and 5 from J, leaving 21 bases between them. CDR3 nucleotides: TGCAGCGCCGTCTGGGGAGCTGGCCCAAACGAGCAGTACTTC. Protein sequence: CSAVWGAGPNEQYF.

The chain recombines TRBV14 with TRBJ2-1; no reliable D call. CDR1 is SGHDN, CDR2 FVKESK, per germline. Trimming took 1 base from V and 9 from J, leaving 4 bases between them. The CDR3 covers 11 residues. The chain's CDR3 is CASSQASEQFF. The CDR3 DNA sequence: TGTGCCAGCAGCCAAGCCTCTGAGCAGTTCTTC. The variable domain in full, completed from reference TRBV14 and TRBJ2-1, reads EAGVTQFPSHSVIEKGQTVTLRCDPISGHDNLYWYRRVMGKEIKFLLHFVKESKQDESGMPNNRFLAERTGGTYSTLKVQPAELEDSGVYFCASSQASEQFFGPGTRLTVL.

The chain recombines TRBV2 with TRBJ2-3, with D possibly TRBD2 on 6 matching bases. V was trimmed by 4 bases and J by 0 bases, leaving 14 bases between them. The length of the CDR3 is 16 residues. The germline V gene has CDR1 SNHLY and CDR2 FYNNEI. CDR3 bases: TGTGCCAGCAGTGGACCGAGACTAGGTAGCACAGATACGCAGTATTTT. Its translation: CASSGPRLGSTDTQYF.

This clone has a single count. This chain uses TRBV30 with TRBJ1-2, with 7 bases matching TRBD1. The CDR3 has 14 residues. Germline CDR1 and CDR2: GTSNPN and SVGIG (reference sequence). V was clipped by 1 base and J by 6 bases; unmatched bases: 8. The DNA of the CDR3 is TGTGCCTGGAGTGGGGCCGGGACAGCTCATGGCTACACCTTC. As protein: CAWSGAGTAHGYTF.

The rearrangement uses TRBV5-5 and TRBJ2-1; TRBD1 aligns across 10 bases. This CDR3 is 14 amino acids long. Per the germline V gene, CDR1 is SGHKS and CDR2 is YYEKEE (reference sequence). V trimming: 4 bases; J trimming: 9 bases; junction bases outside the gene matches: 7. CDR3: CASSTRQGAGEQFF. CDR3 DNA: TGTGCCAGCAGCACCCGACAGGGGGCAGGTGAGCAGTTCTTC.

The V and J genes are TRBV7-2 and TRBJ2-1; D is undetermined. The germline V gene has CDR1 SGHTA and CDR2 FQGNSA. The V gene lost 5 bases and the J gene lost 5 bases, with 10 bases spanning the gap. The CDR3 loop spans 13 amino acids. This CDR3 reads CASSPPNNNEQFF. The CDR3 region has the DNA TGTGCCAGCAGCCCACCTAATAACAATGAGCAGTTCTTC.

The chain has TRBV2 and TRBJ2-2; perhaps TRBD1 as D (7 bases). The V gene's germline CDR1 is SNHLY and CDR2 FYNNEI. The CDR3 is 14 amino acids. The V end was cut by 6 bases, the J end by 6 bases, with 14 bases between. The CDR3 here is CASSPQGGPGELFF. Here the CDR3 DNA reads TGTGCCAGCAGCCCTCAGGGGGGACCCGGGGAGCTGTTTTTT. Drawing the rest from reference TRBV2 and TRBJ2-2, the complete variable domain is EPEVTQTPSHQVTQMGQEVILRCVPISNHLYFYWYRQILGQKVEFLVSFYNNEISEKSEIFDDQFSVERPDGSNFTLKIRSTKLEDSAMYFCASSPQGGPGELFFGEGSRLTVL.

The chain carries TRBV5-5 and TRBJ2-5; the match to TRBD1 covers 8 bases. The assigned J gene may be wrong: the sequence end matches TRBJ2-7 better. This CDR3 contains 15 residues. Germline-derived CDR1 and CDR2 are SGHKS and YYEKEE (reference sequence). As DNA, the CDR3 is TGTGCCAGCAGCTTGCAGGGGGCCATCTCCTACGAGCAGTACTTC. This translates into CASSLQGAISYEQYF.

The chain couples TRBV27 to TRBJ2-5; TRBD2 aligns across 7 bases. V shed 4 bases and J 5 bases; nucleotides not matched to a gene: 13. From germline, CDR1 is MNHEY and CDR2 SMNVEV (reference sequence). The CDR3 has 16 residues. The CDR3 is CASSSGRGGRRETQYF. The CDR3 coding sequence is TGTGCCAGCAGTTCGGGCCGGGGAGGGAGACGGGAGACCCAGTACTTC.

This chain connects TRBV10-3 to TRBJ2-2; D not resolved. V lost 0 bases and J lost 4, with 9 bases in between. Looked up from germline, CDR1 is ENHRY and CDR2 is SYGVKD. This CDR3 is built from 15 residues. For the CDR3, the DNA is TGTGCCATCAGTGAGTCGGGCAGCCGCACCGGGGAGCTGTTTTTT. Translated: CAISESGSRTGELFF.

CDR3 protein: CASQPIWTPSYEQYF. DNA for the CDR3: TGTGCCAGCCAGCCCATTTGGACTCCCTCGTACGAGCAGTACTTC. This rearrangement joins TRBV27 to TRBJ2-7, with D possibly TRBD2 on 5 matching bases. This CDR3 is 15 amino acids long. Per the germline V gene, CDR1 is MNHEY and CDR2 is SMNVEV (reference sequence). Trimming stripped 8 bases from V and 4 bases from J, with 21 bases between.

This sequence joins TRBV15 and TRBJ1-5, with D possibly TRBD1 on 5 matching bases. CDR3 length: 16 amino acids. Trimming took off 3 bases at V and 4 bases at J, with 16 bases between the two ends. The germline V gene has CDR1 LNHNV and CDR2 YYDKDF (reference sequence). The CDR3 protein is CATSRALSRENQPQHF. The CDR3 region has the DNA TGTGCCACCAGCAGGGCGCTATCCAGGGAAAATCAGCCCCAGCATTTT. The full variable domain, with the rest looked up from reference TRBV15 and TRBJ1-5, is DAMVIQNPRYQVTQFGKPVTLSCSQTLNHNVMYWYQQKSSQAPKLLFHYYDKDFNNEADTPDNFQSRRPNTSFCFLDIRSPGLGDTAMYLCATSRALSRENQPQHFGDGTRLSIL.

This rearrangement joins TRBV2 to TRBJ1-3; D not resolved. The V and J ends lost 4 bases and 3 bases respectively, with 7 bases between them. Germline V gives CDR1 SNHLY, CDR2 FYNNEI. The CDR3 is made up of 13 amino acids. The CDR3 region has the DNA TGTGCCAGCAGTGGGGCATATGGAAACACCATATATTTT. Translated: CASSGAYGNTIYF.

The J gene is TRBJ2-5, the V gene TRBV29-1; D perhaps matches TRBD2 (5 bases). CDR3 size: 11 residues. Trimming removed 6 bases at V and 5 bases at J, with 10 bases between. The germline CDR1 and CDR2 sequences are SQVTM and ANQGSEA. CDR3 protein: CSVGDRETQYF. The CDR3 DNA sequence: TGCAGCGTCGGGGATCGGGAGACCCAGTACTTC.

The chain uses TRBV28 and TRBJ1-5; a weak D match, TRBD1 (5 bases). V was clipped by 2 bases and J by 1 base, with 9 bases between them. The CDR3 length is 15 residues. The germline V gene encodes CDR1 MDHEN and CDR2 SYDVKM. CDR3 coding DNA: TGTGCCAGCAGTTTAATTGGACAAAGCAATCAGCCCCAGCATTTT. Protein product: CASSLIGQSNQPQHF.

This chain joins TRBV29-1 and TRBJ2-1; D may be TRBD1 or TRBD2 (6 bases each). Per germline, CDR1 SQVTM and CDR2 ANQGSEA. Trimming removed 8 bases from V and 1 base from J, with 15 bases in between. The CDR3 has 14 amino acids. The CDR3 protein is CSSRRGESYNEQFF. CDR3 nucleotides: TGCAGCTCGAGGAGGGGGGAATCCTACAATGAGCAGTTCTTC.

On this clone: Relative to the germline gene, one junction end is altered; a read error may explain this. The chain is built from TRBV10-2 and TRBJ2-7; D may be TRBD1 (6 bases). Germline V gives CDR1 WSHSY, CDR2 SAAADI. The CDR3 spans 15 residues. CDR3 sequence: CASSDWGRNSDEQYF. For the CDR3, the DNA is TGCGCCAGCAGTGACTGGGGGCGGAACTCCGACGAGCAGTACTTC.

The chain is built from TRBV6-6 and TRBJ1-4, with TRBD1 identical over 7 bases. The germline V gene has CDR1 MNHNY and CDR2 SVGAGI (reference sequence). This CDR3 is built from 14 residues. J gave up 7 bases and V 2 bases, and 4 bases lay outside the gene matches. CDR3 residues: CASSYRDRVEKLFF. The CDR3 region has the DNA TGTGCCAGCAGTTACCGAGACAGGGTTGAAAAACTGTTTTTT.

The chain joins TRBV23-1 to TRBJ1-2; 7 bases agree with TRBD1. TRBV23-1 is sorted into the ORF group, with uncertain function. Germline trimming cut 3 bases from V and 3 bases from J; bases unmatched to any gene: 4. The CDR3 has 14 residues. This CDR3 reads CASSQLQGDYGYTF. The CDR3 region has the DNA TGCGCCAGCAGTCAGCTCCAGGGGGACTATGGCTACACCTTC.

The V gene is TRBV30, the J gene TRBJ2-5; 8 positions agree with TRBD2. The CDR3 length is 14 residues. CDR1 is GTSNPN, CDR2 SVGIG, per germline (reference sequence). The ends lost 5 bases at V and 5 bases at J; junction bases unmatched: 10. DNA for the CDR3: TGTGCCTGGTCCGGGGGGGGAGTCCCCGAGACCCAGTACTTC. Residues: CAWSGGGVPETQYF.

The J gene is TRBJ2-1, the V gene TRBV6-5, with 9 nucleotides matching TRBD1. CDR3 length: 12 amino acids. Per the germline V gene, CDR1 is MNHEY and CDR2 is SVGAGI. Losses at the gene ends were 5 bases for V and 10 bases for J; bases not matched to a gene: 3. CDR3 in DNA: TGTGCCAGCAGTCGCACAGGGGGCGAGCAGTTCTTC. It is translated as CASSRTGGEQFF.